Listed below are T cell receptor beta chains from one sample, sequenced in a study of T cell changes during pregnancy in multiple sclerosis. Measured with immunoSEQ multiplex PCR; TCRdb has only the in-frame clones, and not every one. The profile shows more than 60,000 clones, more than 85% of them singletons. The sequences come from CD4+ T cells from peripheral blood mononuclear cells, collected in the third trimester of pregnancy. The receptors were gathered from a female donor in good health, enrolled as a control in a pregnancy study. CDR3s include the opening cysteine and the closing phenylalanine or tryptophan. A D gene is named only where the DNA matches it firmly.

V gene: TRBV5-6
D gene: TRBD1
J gene: TRBJ2-7
CDR3 DNA: TGTGCCAGCAGCCCTGGACAGGGGGGGTTCTACGAGCAGTACTTC
CDR3 protein: CASSPGQGGFYEQYF

V gene: TRBV7-2
D gene: .
J gene: TRBJ2-1
CDR3 DNA: TGTGCCAGCAGCCTCGACAGGACCCCCCTCAAGCAGTTCTTC
CDR3 protein: CASSLDRTPLKQFF

V gene: TRBV7-8
D gene: .
J gene: TRBJ1-2
CDR3 DNA: TGTGCCAGCAGCCAAGGCCGGCTTGCGGCACGGGATGGCTACACCTTC
CDR3 protein: CASSQGRLAARDGYTF

V gene: TRBV6-5
D gene: .
J gene: TRBJ1-5
CDR3 DNA: TGTGCCAGCAGTCCCCGGGACTTCCCCGCACAGCCCCAGCATTTT
CDR3 protein: CASSPRDFPAQPQHF

V gene: TRBV5-1
D gene: TRBD1
J gene: TRBJ2-2
CDR3 DNA: TGCGCCAGCAGTACCGGGACAGGGAACACCGGGGAGCTGTTTTTT
CDR3 protein: CASSTGTGNTGELFF

V gene: TRBV7-3
D gene: .
J gene: TRBJ2-5
CDR3 DNA: TGTGCCAGCAGCCAAAGTGGACTCATCGCCGGAGAGACCCAGTACTTC
CDR3 protein: CASSQSGLIAGETQYF

V gene: TRBV18
D gene: TRBD1
J gene: TRBJ2-5
CDR3 DNA: TGTGCCAGCTCCCCCAGGACAGGGTCCCAAGAGACCCAGTACTTC
CDR3 protein: CASSPRTGSQETQYF

V gene: TRBV4-1
D gene: TRBD1
J gene: TRBJ1-2
CDR3 DNA: TGCGCCAGCAGCCAACGGGACAGGGAAGGCGCCGGCTACACCTTC
CDR3 protein: CASSQRDREGAGYTF

V gene: TRBV14
D gene: TRBD2
J gene: TRBJ2-3
CDR3 DNA: TGTGCCAGCAGCCAACCTTTCGGTGGGACTAGTAGTGGGAGAGATACGCAGTATTTT
CDR3 protein: CASSQPFGGTSSGRDTQYF

V gene: TRBV6-6
D gene: .
J gene: TRBJ1-1
CDR3 DNA: TGTGCCAGCACCCCGGGACACATGAACACTGAAGCTTTCTTT
CDR3 protein: CASTPGHMNTEAFF

V gene: TRBV23-1
D gene: TRBD1
J gene: TRBJ1-4
CDR3 DNA: TGCGCCAGCAGTCCACGGACAGGCACAAGGGGTTCGGAAACTAATGAAAAACTGTTTTTT
CDR3 protein: CASSPRTGTRGSETNEKLFF

V gene: TRBV30
D gene: TRBD1
J gene: TRBJ2-3
CDR3 DNA: TGTGCCTGGAGTGTACCAGGGGGCATTTTAAATACGCAGTATTTT
CDR3 protein: CAWSVPGGILNTQYF

V gene: TRBV5-4
D gene: .
J gene: TRBJ1-1
CDR3 DNA: TGTGCCAGCAGCTTGGTTGGGGCCTACACTGAAGCTTTCTTT
CDR3 protein: CASSLVGAYTEAFF

V gene: TRBV5-1
D gene: TRBD1
J gene: TRBJ1-5
CDR3 DNA: TGCGCCAGCAGGCTCACAGGGGGCACTTTTCAGCCCCAGCATTTT
CDR3 protein: CASRLTGGTFQPQHF

V gene: TRBV7-3
D gene: .
J gene: TRBJ2-1
CDR3 DNA: TGTGCCAGCAGCCAAAAGTTGGGGGGTAAGAATGAGCAGTTCTTC
CDR3 protein: CASSQKLGGKNEQFF

V gene: TRBV7-2
D gene: .
J gene: TRBJ2-5
CDR3 DNA: TGTGCCAGCAGCCTCCCGCGGTCGGAGACCCAGTACTTC
CDR3 protein: CASSLPRSETQYF

V gene: TRBV2
D gene: TRBD1
J gene: TRBJ1-2
CDR3 DNA: TGTGCCAGCAGCCCGGACAGGGGAGACTATGGCTACACCTTC
CDR3 protein: CASSPDRGDYGYTF

V gene: TRBV7-2
D gene: TRBD2
J gene: TRBJ2-3
CDR3 DNA: TGTGCCAGCAGCTTAGCTCTAGCGGGCACAGATACGCAGTATTTT
CDR3 protein: CASSLALAGTDTQYF

V gene: TRBV5-6
D gene: TRBD1
J gene: TRBJ1-1
CDR3 DNA: TGTGCCAGCAGAAGGACAGGGGCCACTGAAGCTTTCTTT
CDR3 protein: CASRRTGATEAFF

V gene: TRBV7-9
D gene: TRBD1
J gene: TRBJ2-7
CDR3 DNA: TGTGCCAGCAGCTTAGTTTCGGGACAGGGGTACGGTGGTTACGAGCAGTACTTC
CDR3 protein: CASSLVSGQGYGGYEQYF

V gene: TRBV4-3
D gene: TRBD1
J gene: TRBJ2-2
CDR3 DNA: TGCGCCAGCAGCCAAGTTACAGGGGGCGGGGAGCTGTTTTTT
CDR3 protein: CASSQVTGGGELFF

V gene: TRBV30
D gene: .
J gene: TRBJ1-3
CDR3 DNA: TGTGCCTGCGGGCAGGGAGGTGACACCATATATTTT
CDR3 protein: CACGQGGDTIYF